This T cell receptor (beta chain) is drawn from a study of technical replicates of blood from a few donors. Trimming took 1 base from V and 5 from J; bases not matched to a gene: 2. The length of the CDR3 is 15 residues. Germline CDR1 is LNHNV and CDR2 is YYDKDF (reference sequence). Method: immunoSEQ multiplex PCR; TCRdb's copy keeps in-frame clones and lacks some. The table lists some 49,000 clones, 80% to 95% of them singletons. The V call is TRBV15, the J call TRBJ2-1, with TRBD2 identical over 10 bases. Sequencing was done on a sample of PBMCs. The receptor was isolated from a human donor in good health. Some clones in this sample may be carry-over from other donors' samples. The CDR3 sequence: CATSRVSGGHNEQFF. The CDR3 DNA is TGTGCCACCAGCAGAGTTAGCGGGGGGCACAATGAGCAGTTCTTC.